This note documents a single T cell receptor (beta chain) sequence. Its binding antigen is unknown. The record has no base qualities; no much larger clone is one base away. This sample was taken from a study of beta chain features in type 1 diabetes (dated by TCRdb to the late 2010s). At the level of the whole study: Patients and healthy donors did not differ in mean age, gender distribution, total cell number or subset yield. Across all samples, some 99 million sorted cells were examined, and cell number per subset correlated strongly with RNA yield. The study compared the TCRB repertoires of sorted circulating CD4+ T cell subsets in recently diagnosed type 1 diabetes patients with those in matched healthy donors. Naive and central memory subsets were obtained from all 30 or so donors, but regulatory and stem cell-like memory subsets were isolated from only 8 patients and roughly 8 healthy donors. The research as a whole found: Patients with type 1 diabetes made fewer insertions and deleted more nucleotides at VDJ recombination sites, implying thymic rearrangement abnormalities. In all four CD4+ subsets, TCRB CDR3 length was moderately but significantly shorter in type 1 diabetes patients. Naive, central memory and regulatory TCRB repertoires appeared to be more alike among patients than among healthy donors. Because cDNA was sequenced instead of genomic DNA, highly expressing activated cells could be over-represented, though the groups showed no difference in activation or CD3 levels. HLA sub-analyses involved small numbers of individuals, so any influence of HLA type on TCRB rearrangement remained unresolved. Shorter templates might have been favored by PCR, but patient and control samples were amplified and corrected together, so both groups would have been affected equally by any skew.

V and J are trimmed by 6 bases and 1 base, and the gene matches miss 7 bases of the junction. CDR3 length: 15 amino acids, cysteine to phenylalanine. The only DNA kept is the CDR3, 45 bases in frame from the first base. CDR1 and CDR2, looked up from the germline V gene, are SGHRS and YFSETQ. Each donor gave one peripheral blood draw, averaging around 0.11 L, which was collected into heparinised tubes. Naive, central memory, regulatory and stem cell-like memory CD4+ T cells were sorted on a BD FACSAria II using a panel including CD45RO, CCR7, CD25, CD127, CD95 and CD27. Purity was above 95% for every sorted population. PBMCs were isolated right away by Lymphoprep density gradient centrifugation and were stained directly, without culture. To minimize batch effects, samples were stained and sorted in pairs, one healthy donor with one patient per experiment. The entire isolated RNA was reverse transcribed using the High Capacity cDNA Reverse Transcription Kit, and thus expressed TCRB transcripts were sequenced. Deep immunoSEQ sequencing was performed on naive, central memory and regulatory T cell samples, with an average of roughly 3.6 million total reads per sample. Sorted cells were lysed in RLT buffer and RNA was extracted with DNase-treated RNeasy Micro or Mini kits, depending on cell number. Each cell subset was processed separately to prevent cross-contamination, with patient and healthy donor samples processed together. TCRB sequences were amplified from cDNA with the immunoSEQ multiplex PCR, producing 87-bp fragments spanning the CDR3 region. Sequencing of the amplicons was done on the Illumina HiSeq platform. The published analysis was carried out like this. Synthetic template baselines were used to correct PCR bias computationally, reads within Hamming distance 2 were collapsed together, and singletons that could not be merged were discarded. Reads were aligned to IMGT to assign V, D and J genes, CDR3 length, and insertions or deletions at six rearrangement sites. Within each subset, clonotype counts were normalized to sorted cell number, after which true diversity and Gini coefficients were computed with the tcR R package. Repertoire sharing was quantified using the overlap coefficient calculated on TCRB nucleotide sequences. Out-of-frame TCRB sequences from naive cells were analyzed to stand in for the pre-selection repertoire. TCRdb's version of the immuneACCESS table is confined to in-frame rearrangements and falls short of the full clone set. An unresolved V gene accounts for under half of the shortfall where checked; the remainder is of unknown origin. V and J calls plus clone size are reproduced from that table; the DNA served to infer D and trimming. This sample lists about 740,000 clones; 13% were detected once. Of the sample, about 0.02% is held by the ten largest clones.

Recombination linked TRBV5-1 to TRBJ2-5, with 9 junctional bases fitting TRBD2. This TCR derives from a man aged 18 to 30 with type 1 diabetes. The sequencing sample was made of naive CD4+ T cells from blood. Read against the paper, the sample's cell subset or site label means: true naive CD4+ T cells. CDR3 reads: CASTEVSGGQETQYF. In nucleotides, the sequence is TGCGCCAGCACCGAGGTTAGCGGGGGCCAAGAGACCCAGTACTTC.